These T cell receptor beta chains were read from a single sample in a study of CD8+ T cells in alopecia areata. TCRdb's table, derived via immunoSEQ multiplex PCR, lists solely in-frame clones and lacks some. The sample has hundreds of thousands of clones, about 60% seen once; the top ten hold 0.45%. Sequences were derived from CD4+ T cells sorted from blood, sampled at week 0. The source of these receptors is a human donor with alopecia areata. CDR3s include the opening cysteine and the closing phenylalanine or tryptophan. Each record gives: CDR3 protein, CDR3 DNA, D gene, clone size, V gene, J gene. A D gene is named only where the DNA matches it firmly. Size is stated for part of the rows, as once, few or many counts, or as a class when the clone is expanded.

CDR3aa: CASSVGQGIRETQYF
CDR3nt: TGTGCCAGCAGTGTGGGACAGGGGATTCGCGAGACCCAGTACTTC
d_gene: TRBD1
abundance: NA
v_gene: TRBV2
j_gene: TRBJ2-5

CDR3aa: CASSVTKDNEAFF
CDR3nt: TGTGCCAGCAGCGTAACGAAGGACAATGAAGCTTTCTTT
d_gene: NA
abundance: NA
v_gene: TRBV9
j_gene: TRBJ1-1

CDR3aa: CASSLGGLAGLGELFF
CDR3nt: TGTGCCAGCAGCTTAGGCGGACTAGCGGGTCTCGGGGAGCTGTTTTTT
d_gene: TRBD2
abundance: NA
v_gene: TRBV7-9
j_gene: TRBJ2-2

CDR3aa: CACRIAGGSEQFF
CDR3nt: TGTGCCTGTCGCATAGCGGGAGGTAGTGAGCAGTTCTTC
d_gene: TRBD2
abundance: NA
v_gene: TRBV30
j_gene: TRBJ2-1

CDR3aa: CASRPQGFVNYGYTF
CDR3nt: TGTGCCAGCAGGCCACAGGGGTTTGTGAACTATGGCTACACCTTC
d_gene: TRBD1
abundance: NA
v_gene: TRBV6-5
j_gene: TRBJ1-2

CDR3aa: CASSGQEKNTGELFF
CDR3nt: TGTGCCAGCAGTGGACAGGAGAAGAACACCGGGGAGCTGTTTTTT
d_gene: NA
abundance: few
v_gene: TRBV6-1
j_gene: TRBJ2-2

CDR3aa: CSVGTSSYEQYF
CDR3nt: TGCAGCGTTGGGACATCCTCCTACGAGCAGTACTTC
d_gene: NA
abundance: few
v_gene: TRBV29-1
j_gene: TRBJ2-7

CDR3aa: CASSSYGGTRNTEAFF
CDR3nt: TGTGCCAGCAGCTCCTATGGGGGGACCAGGAACACTGAAGCTTTCTTT
d_gene: NA
abundance: NA
v_gene: TRBV7-8
j_gene: TRBJ1-1

CDR3aa: CASSSGTAQHF
CDR3nt: TGTGCCAGCAGCTCCGGGACGGCCCAGCATTTT
d_gene: NA
abundance: NA
v_gene: TRBV7-2
j_gene: TRBJ1-5

CDR3aa: CASSPTGRGYTF
CDR3nt: TGTGCCAGCTCCCCGACAGGGCGGGGCTACACCTTC
d_gene: TRBD1
abundance: NA
v_gene: TRBV18
j_gene: TRBJ1-2

CDR3aa: CASSAELTGNDEQFF
CDR3nt: TGTGCCAGCAGCGCCGAGCTGACAGGGAATGATGAGCAGTTCTTC
d_gene: TRBD1
abundance: NA
v_gene: TRBV9
j_gene: TRBJ2-1

CDR3aa: CATSGGTLNEQFF
CDR3nt: TGTGCCACGAGCGGGGGAACCCTAAATGAGCAGTTCTTC
d_gene: TRBD2
abundance: NA
v_gene: TRBV30
j_gene: TRBJ2-1

CDR3aa: CASSLPQLAGGSNEQFF
CDR3nt: TGCGCCAGCAGCCTCCCACAACTAGCGGGAGGGAGCAATGAGCAGTTCTTC
d_gene: TRBD2
abundance: NA
v_gene: TRBV5-1
j_gene: TRBJ2-1

CDR3aa: CASILGPAGEKLFF
CDR3nt: NA
d_gene: NA
abundance: NA
v_gene: TRBV2
j_gene: TRBJ1-4

CDR3aa: CASGLLSGRAKNIQYF
CDR3nt: TGTGCCAGCGGCCTTCTTAGCGGGAGGGCCAAAAACATTCAGTACTTC
d_gene: TRBD2
abundance: NA
v_gene: TRBV27
j_gene: TRBJ2-4

CDR3aa: CAWSVGGANTDTQYF
CDR3nt: TGTGCCTGGAGTGTAGGCGGGGCAAACACAGATACGCAGTATTTT
d_gene: NA
abundance: few
v_gene: TRBV30
j_gene: TRBJ2-3

CDR3aa: CASSVRDFPEAFF
CDR3nt: TGTGCCAGCAGTGTTAGGGATTTCCCTGAAGCTTTCTTT
d_gene: NA
abundance: few
v_gene: TRBV2
j_gene: TRBJ1-1

CDR3aa: CASSSRGSYEQYF
CDR3nt: TGTGCCAGCAGCTCCAGGGGCTCGTACGAGCAGTACTTC
d_gene: NA
abundance: NA
v_gene: TRBV5-4
j_gene: TRBJ2-7

CDR3aa: CSVEDLLLAGVNTQYF
CDR3nt: TGCAGCGTTGAAGATCTTCTACTAGCGGGAGTAAATACGCAGTATTTT
d_gene: TRBD2
abundance: NA
v_gene: TRBV29-1
j_gene: TRBJ2-3

CDR3aa: CASSQVPSVPENEKLFF
CDR3nt: TGTGCCAGCAGCCAAGTCCCCAGCGTCCCGGAGAATGAAAAACTGTTTTTT
d_gene: NA
abundance: NA
v_gene: TRBV4-2
j_gene: TRBJ1-4

CDR3aa: CASSLRELNSNQPQHF
CDR3nt: TGTGCCAGCAGCTTAAGGGAACTAAATAGCAATCAGCCCCAGCATTTT
d_gene: NA
abundance: many
v_gene: TRBV7-8
j_gene: TRBJ1-5

CDR3aa: CASSSDTSGNTIYF
CDR3nt: TGTGCCAGCAGTTCCGACACATCTGGAAACACCATATATTTT
d_gene: NA
abundance: many
v_gene: TRBV2
j_gene: TRBJ1-3

CDR3aa: CASRGTLYTTNEKLFF
CDR3nt: TGTGCCAGCAGGGGGACCCTCTACACAACTAATGAAAAACTGTTTTTT
d_gene: NA
abundance: NA
v_gene: TRBV2
j_gene: TRBJ1-4

CDR3aa: CASSRQKRDYGYTF
CDR3nt: TGCGCCAGCAGCCGACAAAAAAGGGACTATGGCTACACCTTC
d_gene: NA
abundance: NA
v_gene: TRBV5-1
j_gene: TRBJ1-2

CDR3aa: CASSVWTAYGYTF
CDR3nt: TGTGCCAGCAGTGTTTGGACAGCCTATGGCTACACCTTC
d_gene: NA
abundance: NA
v_gene: TRBV2
j_gene: TRBJ1-2

CDR3aa: CSVIGLPSVDTQYF
CDR3nt: TGCAGCGTTATTGGTCTGCCTTCTGTAGATACGCAGTATTTT
d_gene: NA
abundance: NA
v_gene: TRBV29-1
j_gene: TRBJ2-3

CDR3aa: CSVAARERIGEQYF
CDR3nt: TGCAGCGTTGCAGCCAGGGAAAGGATCGGCGAGCAGTACTTC
d_gene: NA
abundance: NA
v_gene: TRBV29-1
j_gene: TRBJ2-7

CDR3aa: CASSPGQGQFF
CDR3nt: TGTGCCAGCAGCCCGGGACAGGGACAGTTCTTC
d_gene: TRBD1
abundance: NA
v_gene: TRBV11-1
j_gene: TRBJ2-1

CDR3aa: CASSPGTPLVQYF
CDR3nt: TGTGCCAGCAGTCCCGGGACCCCCCTCGTTCAGTACTTC
d_gene: NA
abundance: NA
v_gene: TRBV28
j_gene: TRBJ2-4

CDR3aa: CASSFLGTSAIEQYF
CDR3nt: TGTGCCAGCAGCTTCCTGGGGACTAGCGCGATCGAGCAGTACTTC
d_gene: TRBD2
abundance: NA
v_gene: TRBV5-6
j_gene: TRBJ2-7